This is a list of T cell receptor beta chains from one sample in a study of response to subunit inactivated influenza vaccine. TCRdb re-analysed the RT-PCR reads in MiXCR, keeping a single row per CDR3 protein. Among about 570,000 distinct CDR3 sequences, about an eighth were seen once, and the ten largest hold roughly 10%. Specimen: PBMCs from blood, collected on the day of vaccination. The receptors were sampled from a man aged 45-60 years who received an inactivated influenza vaccine. CDR3s include the opening cysteine and the closing phenylalanine or tryptophan. D genes are given only for firm matches. Size is omitted from some rows. Given values are once, few, many or a class for expanded clones.

d_call j_call v_call clone_size cdr3_aa cdr3_nt
TRBD2 TRBJ2-5 TRBV5-1 many CASSFGTSDLQETQYF TGCGCCAGCAGCTTCGGGACTAGCGACTTACAAGAGACCCAGTACTTC
- TRBJ2-3 TRBV7-8 - CASSQGGRTARDTQYF TGTGCCAGCAGCCAAGGGGGACGGACTGCCCGGGATACGCAGTATTTT
- TRBJ2-6 TRBV7-2 many CASSLVFGPSGANVLTF TGTGCCAGCAGCTTAGTGTTCGGCCCCTCTGGGGCCAACGTCCTGACTTTC
- TRBJ2-7 TRBV6-2/TRBV6-3 - CASSRALWGDEQYF TGTGCCAGCAGCCGCGCCCTGTGGGGGGACGAGCAGTACTTC
TRBD2 TRBJ2-7 TRBV13 few CASSLGRGGRGYEQYF TGTGCCAGCAGCTTAGGTCGGGGGGGGCGCGGCTACGAGCAGTACTTC
TRBD2 TRBJ2-2 TRBV9 few CASSPEVPGLAGASGELFF TGTGCCAGCAGCCCAGAAGTCCCCGGACTAGCGGGAGCCAGTGGGGAGCTGTTTTTT
- TRBJ2-5 TRBV6-2/TRBV6-3 few CASSYSGSSLQETQYF TGTGCCAGCAGTTACTCTGGTTCCAGCCTCCAAGAGACCCAGTACTTC
- TRBJ1-2 TRBV7-8 few CASSLSSDYGYTF TGTGCCAGCAGCTTGAGCAGTGACTATGGCTACACCTTC
- TRBJ2-1 TRBV15 many CATSRARRSSYNEQFF TGTGCCACCAGCAGAGCTCGCAGGAGCTCCTACAATGAGCAGTTCTTC
- TRBJ2-5 TRBV30 - CAWIRLGALETQYF TGTGCCTGGATTCGACTAGGGGCTTTGGAGACCCAGTACTTC
TRBD2 TRBJ2-1 TRBV4-1 few CASSLSGGRNAYNEQFF TGCGCCAGCAGCCTTTCCGGCGGGAGGAACGCCTACAATGAGCAGTTCTTC
- TRBJ1-1 TRBV12-3/TRBV12-4 many CASSFGGSLSTEAFF TGTGCCAGCAGTTTTGGGGGGTCGTTGTCGACTGAAGCTTTCTTT
- TRBJ1-6 TRBV20-1 many CSARDLAGGDNSPLHF TGCAGTGCTAGAGATCTCGCGGGGGGTGATAATTCACCCCTCCACTTT
- TRBJ2-2 TRBV5-1 - CASSKTNTGELFF TGCGCCAGCAGCAAGACGAACACCGGGGAGCTGTTTTTT
TRBD1 TRBJ1-5 TRBV12-3/TRBV12-4 few CASSLGQGGVKPQHF TGTGCCAGCAGTTTGGGACAGGGGGGGGTAAAGCCCCAGCATTTT
- TRBJ2-7 TRBV18 few CASSPSTLGFDEQYF TGTGCCAGCTCACCTAGTACATTGGGGTTCGACGAGCAGTACTTC
- TRBJ1-2 TRBV29-1 - CSVEEFATATGYTF TGCAGCGTTGAAGAATTCGCGACAGCCACTGGCTACACCTTC
- TRBJ2-7 TRBV7-2 - CASSLVDRNSYEQYF TGTGCCAGCAGCTTAGTCGACAGAAACTCCTACGAGCAGTACTTC
TRBD2 TRBJ2-3 TRBV20-1 - CSATFAGGQTDTQYF TGCAGTGCTACTTTCGCGGGAGGGCAAACAGATACGCAGTATTTT
- TRBJ2-2 TRBV5-1 many CASRDSRKGNTGELFF TGCGCCAGCAGGGACTCCCGAAAAGGGAACACCGGGGAGCTGTTTTTT
TRBD2 TRBJ2-1 TRBV12-3/TRBV12-4 - CASTLLAGVYNEQFF TGTGCCAGCACTCTACTAGCGGGGGTCTACAATGAGCAGTTCTTC
- TRBJ1-4 TRBV5-1 many CASRIDPNEKLFF TGCGCCAGCCGAATAGACCCCAATGAAAAACTGTTTTTT
TRBD2 TRBJ2-1 TRBV19 - CASSPQGGGIVIEQFF TGTGCCAGTAGTCCTCAAGGCGGGGGAATAGTTATTGAGCAGTTCTTC
- TRBJ2-7 TRBV5-1 many CASSSSGGTTYEQYF TGCGCCAGCAGCTCGTCTGGGGGCACGACCTACGAGCAGTACTTC
TRBD2 TRBJ2-7 TRBV7-2 - CASSLGSGGARYEQYF TGTGCCAGCAGCTTAGGGAGCGGGGGGGCTAGGTACGAGCAGTACTTC
- TRBJ2-1 TRBV29-1 - CSVDGLAGVFEQFF TGCAGCGTTGATGGCCTAGCAGGAGTTTTTGAGCAGTTCTTC
- TRBJ1-1 TRBV5-1 few CASSSSIGAGNTEAFF TGCGCCAGCAGCTCCTCGATAGGGGCGGGGAACACTGAAGCTTTCTTT
TRBD1 TRBJ2-7 TRBV5-6 many CASSPLGQPDEQYF TGTGCCAGCAGCCCTTTGGGACAGCCTGACGAGCAGTACTTC
- TRBJ2-7 TRBV5-5 - CASSFSWTTDYEQYF TGTGCCAGCAGCTTTAGTTGGACTACCGATTACGAGCAGTACTTC
- TRBJ1-5 TRBV7-9 many CASSSGSNQPQHF TGTGCCAGCAGCTCAGGTAGCAATCAGCCCCAGCATTTT
- TRBJ2-1 TRBV4-3 few CASSPGGVGHNEQFF TGCGCCAGCAGCCCAGGAGGGGTCGGGCACAATGAGCAGTTCTTC
- TRBJ1-4 TRBV15 few CATSTEIDRDNEKLFF TGTGCCACCAGCACCGAGATAGACAGAGATAATGAAAAACTGTTTTTT
- TRBJ2-7 TRBV12-3/TRBV12-4 - CASSFRQSYEQYF TGTGCCAGCAGTTTCCGACAGTCCTACGAGCAGTACTTC
- TRBJ2-1 TRBV2 - CASSAERFSSYNEQFF TGTGCCAGCAGTGCTGAGCGATTCAGCTCCTACAATGAGCAGTTCTTC
TRBD2 TRBJ2-7 TRBV15 few CATSSSSGSWNEQYF TGTGCCACCAGCAGTTCTAGCGGGAGCTGGAACGAGCAGTACTTC
- TRBJ2-5 TRBV9 - CASSVGPVEETQYF TGTGCCAGCAGCGTAGGACCGGTTGAAGAGACCCAGTACTTC
TRBD2 TRBJ2-7 TRBV7-9 few CASSLPGGLYEQYF TGTGCCAGCAGCTTGCCGGGAGGCCTCTACGAGCAGTACTTC
- TRBJ1-1 TRBV29-1 many CSVEFGGSFTEAFF TGCAGCGTTGAATTTGGAGGGTCCTTCACTGAAGCTTTCTTT
TRBD2 TRBJ2-4 TRBV4-2 - CASSQRSGKNIQYF TGTGCCAGCAGCCAACGTAGCGGGAAAAACATTCAGTACTTC
- TRBJ2-5 TRBV5-1 - CASSEDTLGTQYF TGCGCCAGCAGCGAGGACACTTTGGGGACCCAGTACTTC
- TRBJ2-1 TRBV30 many CAWRTANEQFF TGTGCCTGGAGGACGGCAAATGAGCAGTTCTTC
- TRBJ2-6 TRBV20-1 - CSAARTAQGVLTF TGCAGTGCCGCCCGGACAGCTCAAGGGGTCCTGACTTTC
- TRBJ1-6 TRBV20-1 - CSARLARVGSPLHF TGCAGTGCTAGGTTGGCCAGGGTGGGCTCACCCCTCCACTTT
- TRBJ2-3 TRBV12-3/TRBV12-4 many CATTPGISTDTQYF TGTGCCACCACACCCGGGATTAGCACAGATACGCAGTATTTT
- TRBJ2-1 TRBV7-9 few CASSLGQLPAVYEQFF TGTGCCAGCAGCTTAGGTCAGCTCCCGGCGGTCTATGAGCAGTTCTTC
TRBD1 TRBJ1-1 TRBV7-2 few CASSSDRGTRGFF TGTGCCAGCAGCTCGGACAGGGGGACCCGAGGTTTCTTT
TRBD1 TRBJ1-4 TRBV2 - CAKGQGIEKLFF TGTGCCAAGGGACAGGGTATTGAAAAACTGTTTTTT
TRBD2 TRBJ2-3 TRBV12-3/TRBV12-4 - CASSPGLVFSTDTQYF TGTGCCAGCAGTCCGGGACTAGTTTTCAGCACAGATACGCAGTATTTT
TRBD2 TRBJ2-1 TRBV5-5 many CASSLRLAGDNEQFF TGTGCCAGCAGCTTACGACTAGCGGGAGACAATGAGCAGTTCTTC
- TRBJ1-2 TRBV10-3 - CAISETAYGYTF TGTGCCATCAGTGAAACTGCCTATGGCTACACCTTC
TRBD2 TRBJ2-2 TRBV5-1 - CASSWTLLRTSGVMFF TGCGCCAGCAGCTGGACCCTACTTCGTACTAGCGGGGTGATGTTTTTT
- TRBJ2-7 TRBV27 - CASSISTGHVLYEQYF TGTGCCAGCAGCATATCAACAGGACACGTACTCTACGAGCAGTACTTC